The present entry profiles one T cell receptor beta chain with its context. Its target is unknown. Trimming stripped 6 bases from V and 0 bases from J, with 22 bases between. The CDR3 totals 18 residues. Germline CDR1 reads SGHRS; CDR2 reads YFSETQ. Treatment in this sample: roughly 20 received Ad26.COV2.S at low or high dose, single or two shots; roughly five received placebo; per-sample allocation not given. On day 63 after the first injection, vaccine and placebo recipients gave samples. The repertoire was sequenced with immunoSEQ multiplex PCR; TCRdb's copy has only in-frame clones and lacks some. The sample carries some 520,000 clones, 70% to 90% recorded once. This record comes from a study of Ad26.COV2.S vaccination and SARS-CoV-2 variants. Findings and caveats of the study: Whether participants received vaccine or placebo, their non-spike TCR breadth was similar. The study found higher spike-specific TCR breadth in vaccine than placebo recipients.

This sequence originates from a person between 18 and 59 years old who received the Ad26.COV2.S COVID-19 vaccine or a placebo. This chain joins TRBV5-1 and TRBJ2-1; D may match TRBD1 or TRBD2 (7 bases each). The source was peripheral blood, collected in a trial of Ad26.COV2.S vaccine versus placebo. The CDR3 reads CASNRGGGGSVSYNEQFF. CDR3 in DNA: TGCGCCAGCAACCGTGGAGGGGGCGGGAGCGTCTCCTACAATGAGCAGTTCTTC.